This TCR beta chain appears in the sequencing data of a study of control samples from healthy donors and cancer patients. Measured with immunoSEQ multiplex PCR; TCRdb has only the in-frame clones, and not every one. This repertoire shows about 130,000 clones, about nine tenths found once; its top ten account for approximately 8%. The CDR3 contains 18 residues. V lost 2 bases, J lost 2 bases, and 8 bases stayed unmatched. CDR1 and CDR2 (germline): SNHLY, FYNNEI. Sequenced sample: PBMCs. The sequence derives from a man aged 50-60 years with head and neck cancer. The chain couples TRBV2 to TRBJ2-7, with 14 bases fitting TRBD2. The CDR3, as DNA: TGTGCCAGCAGTGAAAAAGGAGCGGGACTAGCGGGAGCCTACGAGCAGTACTTC. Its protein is CASSEKGAGLAGAYEQYF.